This is a list of T cell receptor beta chains from one sample in a study of blood T cell repertoires in COVID-19. The assay was immunoSEQ multiplex PCR, and TCRdb's table has in-frame clones only and misses some. This sample carries around 200,000 clones, 85% to 90% of them seen once, and the ten largest clones take under 2%. Sequencing was carried out using peripheral blood. All receptors come from a man aged 18 to 29 with active or convalescent COVID-19. CDR3s include the opening cysteine and the closing phenylalanine or tryptophan.

TRBV5-1	CASSLPGEAAEAFF
TRBV28	CASSLFFDRRRWVTNEKLFF
TRBV19	CASSKPDEGQKLFF
TRBV5-6	CASSLRGRGSPLHF
TRBV7-9	CASSLYDGNSGYTF
TRBV5-4	CASTNLGTSLERGYTF
TRBV19	CASSETGIEAQHF
TRBV18	CASSPSRDRESVYGYTF
TRBV6-5	CASRPPGQGGYEQYF
TRBV18	CASSPRRQGAMNTEAFF